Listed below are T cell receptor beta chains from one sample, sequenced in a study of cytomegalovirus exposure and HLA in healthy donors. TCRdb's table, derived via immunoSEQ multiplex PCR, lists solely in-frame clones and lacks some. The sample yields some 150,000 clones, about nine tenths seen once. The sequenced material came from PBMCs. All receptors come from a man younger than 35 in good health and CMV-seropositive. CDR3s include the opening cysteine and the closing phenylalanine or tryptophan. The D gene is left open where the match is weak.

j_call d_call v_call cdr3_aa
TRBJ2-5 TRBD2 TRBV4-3 CASSQKGLSGSFGETQYF
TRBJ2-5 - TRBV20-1 CSAYRETQYF
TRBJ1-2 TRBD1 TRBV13 CASTRGGTGQGYTF
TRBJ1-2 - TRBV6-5 CASSYTAGTGYTF
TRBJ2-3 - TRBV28 CASSLSIADTQYF
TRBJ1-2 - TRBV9 CASTSPRGYTF
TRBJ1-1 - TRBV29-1 CSVDRGTEAFF
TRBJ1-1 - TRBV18 CASSPQGVRTEAFF
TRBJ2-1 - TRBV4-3 CASSQGGTVYNEQFF
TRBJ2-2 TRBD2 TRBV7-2 CASSLAGGGSTGELFF
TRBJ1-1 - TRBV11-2 CASCGTPRNTEAFF
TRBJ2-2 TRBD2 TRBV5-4 CASSSTSGEHTGELFF
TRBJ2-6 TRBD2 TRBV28 CASSPLAGGGANVLTF
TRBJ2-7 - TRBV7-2 CASTKEVMEGGEQYF
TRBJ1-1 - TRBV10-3 CAISEREMNTEAFF
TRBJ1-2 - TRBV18 CASSPRGEDGYTF
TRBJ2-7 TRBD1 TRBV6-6 CASRLSYRGSYEQYF
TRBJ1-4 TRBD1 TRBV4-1 CASSRTGGDEKLFF